The clone carrying this T cell receptor (beta chain) has just a few counts. Trimming removed 3 bases at V and 0 bases at J, with 8 bases between. CDR3 size: 15 residues. Germline V CDR1 and CDR2: SGHAT, FQNNGV. The data stem from a study of blood T cell repertoires in COVID-19. About the study: Collection of acute and convalescent COVID-19 samples took place in the United States, Italy and Spain.

Assay: immunoSEQ multiplex PCR; the TCRdb copy retains only in-frame clones and omits some. The table records roughly 250,000 clones, 88% of them present only once. Which cohort a participant joined came from the clinical history participants gave. The source is a woman aged 40 to 50 with acute COVID-19. V gene TRBV11-2 combines with J gene TRBJ2-2; D is unresolved. Sequences were obtained from PBMCs or T cells enriched from blood (not recorded which). The CDR3: CASSLRGTNTGELFF. The CDR3 DNA reads as TGTGCCAGCAGCTTGCGCGGTACGAACACCGGGGAGCTGTTTTTT.